The clone carrying this T cell receptor (beta chain) was seen a few times. Its antigen is not known. The V gene's germline CDR1 is SEHNR and CDR2 FQNEAQ (reference sequence). The CDR3 has 11 residues. With V trimmed by 5 bases and J by 11 bases, 3 bases remained unmatched. The entry originates in a study of beta chain features in type 1 diabetes. Study-level results: TCRB CDR3s from Type 1 diabetes patients were moderately but significantly shorter in all four CD4+ subsets. Fewer junction insertions and more nucleotide deletions appeared in type 1 diabetes patients.

The investigators reverse transcribed all of the isolated RNA, so they sequenced expressed TCRB transcripts. Profiling relied on immunoSEQ multiplex PCR, and the TCRdb table lists in-frame clones only, not all of them. The repertoire has a few hundred thousand clones, less than 20% of them found once; the top ten carry approximately 0.046%. Based on CD45RO/CCR7/CD25/CD127/CD95/CD27, CD4+ regulatory, stem cell-like memory, naive and central memory cells were sorted. Every sorted population was more than 95% pure. This TCR came from a woman between 18 and 30 years old in good health. Source material: naive CD4+ T cells from blood. J is TRBJ2-5 and V is TRBV7-9; the match to TRBD2 covers 9 bases. CDR3: CASSPTSGQYF. DNA for the CDR3: TGTGCCAGCAGCCCTACTAGCGGGCAGTACTTC.